A single T cell receptor (beta chain) is shown here with its context. Antigen unknown. TCRdb re-called the 5' RACE reads with MiXCR, one entry per CDR3 protein. The table records about 240,000 distinct CDR3 sequences, roughly an eighth of them present only once. This entry comes from a study of identical twins. In germline, CDR1 is SNHLY, CDR2 FYNNEI. Trimming pared 8 bases from V and 0 bases from J, leaving 14 bases between. The CDR3 is 14 amino acids. Donors were all healthy Caucasians. Study conclusions and caveats: With abundant cord blood beta clonotypes, insertions were fewer; memory repertoires showed no such pattern. Modeled out-of-frame TCR alpha sharing in monozygotic twins fell below observed levels.

These data are also associated with another study on yellow fever vaccine responses in identical twins.

The source of this sequence is a woman in her late teens or twenties in good health. The chain has TRBV2 and TRBJ2-7; D is unclear. Sequenced input: memory (CD45RO+) T cells sorted from blood. The CDR3 region has the DNA TGTGCCAGCTTGAGGATCGACCGCTCCTACGAGCAGTACTTC. Protein: CASLRIDRSYEQYF. Combining the CDR3 with reference TRBV2 and TRBJ2-7 gives the whole variable domain EPEVTQTPSHQVTQMGQEVILRCVPISNHLYFYWYRQILGQKVEFLVSFYNNEISEKSEIFDDQFSVERPDGSNFTLKIRSTKLEDSAMYFCASLRIDRSYEQYFGPGTRLTVT.